A single sample gave rise to the 19 T cell receptor beta chains below, sequenced in a study of blood T cells in healthy people across ages. A second PCR of about 7 to 12 cycles used a sample-barcoded 5' primer and a J-beta primer mix. From the 5' RACE reads, TCRdb called clonotypes with MiXCR, one entry per CDR3 protein. Of 1.4 million to 1.5 million distinct CDR3 sequences in the sample, roughly 45% are singletons; the top ten hold 6.5% to 10%. The sequencing sample was made of blood. These TCRs come from a young woman in good health.

The V call is TRBV7-6, the J call TRBJ2-2, with 7 bases that match TRBD2. The CDR3 has 16 amino acids. Trimming removed 2 bases from V and 3 bases from J; junction bases left unmatched: 6. Germline V gives CDR1 SGHVS, CDR2 FNYEAQ. The CDR3 reads CASSLTGLVYTGELFF. In DNA, the CDR3 is TGTGCCAGCAGCTTAACAGGACTAGTCTACACCGGGGAGCTGTTTTTT.

This clonotype was recorded at least ten times. This sequence joins TRBV29-1 and TRBJ2-3; 12 bases line up with TRBD2. Germline values: CDR1 SQVTM, CDR2 ANQGSEA. The V and J ends lost 5 bases and 6 bases, in that order; junction bases with no gene match: 9. This CDR3 comprises 15 residues. This CDR3 is CSVPTSGSLEDTQYF. The CDR3 DNA reads as TGCAGCGTTCCGACTAGCGGGAGCTTAGAGGATACGCAGTATTTT.

The chain is built from TRBV20-1 and TRBJ1-5; 7 bases fit TRBD1. V gave up 0 bases and J gave up 0 bases; unmatched junction bases: 5. Per germline, CDR1 DFQATT and CDR2 SNEGSKA (reference sequence). The CDR3 is 16 residues long. The CDR3 reads CSAREQGKYSNQPQHF. Written as DNA, the CDR3 is TGCAGTGCTAGAGAACAGGGGAAATATAGCAATCAGCCCCAGCATTTT.

The V and J genes are TRBV6-1 and TRBJ2-1; D might be TRBD1 (5 bases). The germline CDR1 and CDR2 sequences are MNHNS and SASEGT. The CDR3 sequence is 15 residues long. The germline V and J ends were trimmed by 8 bases and 6 bases, with 20 bases remaining between them. The CDR3 coding sequence is TGTGCCAGCCGCCCCTACCCTACAGGCCCCAATGAGCAGTTCTTC. Amino acid sequence: CASRPYPTGPNEQFF.

The chain links TRBV20-1 to TRBJ2-3; weak D call: TRBD1 (6 bases). The CDR3 has 15 amino acids. Per germline, CDR1 DFQATT and CDR2 SNEGSKA (reference sequence). Trimming stripped 3 bases from V and 2 bases from J, with 15 bases between. Written as DNA, the CDR3 is TGCAGTGCTAGGGATTATACAGGGTTCACAGATACGCAGTATTTT. It specifies CSARDYTGFTDTQYF.

CDR3 amino acids: CASTLGLYGYTF. CDR3 coding DNA: TGTGCCAGCACCCTTGGTCTCTATGGCTACACCTTC. The rearrangement joins TRBV12-3 or TRBV12-4 to TRBJ1-2, with no clear D. Trimming stripped 7 bases from V and 4 bases from J, with 10 bases between. The CDR3 is 12 residues long.

J is TRBJ2-4 and V is TRBV9, with D perhaps matching TRBD1 or TRBD2 (5 bases each). CDR3 size: 14 residues. Per the germline V gene, CDR1 is SGDLS and CDR2 is YYNGEE. Trimming removed 3 bases at V and 13 bases at J, with 20 bases between. CDR3 in DNA: TGTGCCAGCAGCGACGGGACGCGGACCCATGAGCAGTACTTC. Its protein is CASSDGTRTHEQYF.

V gene TRBV5-1 combines with J gene TRBJ1-1; 7 nucleotides align to TRBD1. Germline V gene sequence: CDR1 SGHRS, CDR2 YFSETQ. Unmatched junction bases numbered 9, after V lost 3 bases and J lost 1 base. This CDR3 has 16 amino acids. The CDR3 spells CASSSRVGTANTEAFF. The CDR3 DNA sequence: TGCGCCAGCAGCTCCCGAGTGGGGACAGCGAACACTGAAGCTTTCTTT.

V gene TRBV9 combines with J gene TRBJ1-6; TRBD1 is a possible D gene (5 bases). The CDR3 is 17 residues long. Germline CDR1 reads SGDLS; CDR2 reads YYNGEE. V was clipped by 4 bases and J by 0 bases, with 14 bases between them. The CDR3 loop reads CASSPWGESSYNSPLHF. CDR3 coding DNA: TGTGCCAGCAGCCCCTGGGGCGAGAGCTCCTATAATTCACCCCTCCACTTT.

The gene calls are TRBV2 and TRBJ2-7, with D possibly being TRBD1 (6 bases). Germline CDR1 is SNHLY and CDR2 is FYNNEI. The ends were cut back, 7 bases at V and 7 bases at J, with 14 bases in the middle. CDR3 size: 12 residues. CDR3 DNA: TGTGCCAGCACAAACGATCAGGGGGAGCAGTACTTC. Amino acid sequence: CASTNDQGEQYF.

This chain links TRBV28 with TRBJ2-5; D is tentatively TRBD1 or TRBD2 (6 bases each). Trimming removed 5 bases from V and 1 base from J, with 11 bases in between. Per germline, CDR1 MDHEN and CDR2 SYDVKM. This CDR3 has 14 amino acids. CDR3 protein: CASSPGGFQETQYF. For the CDR3, the DNA is TGTGCCAGCAGTCCCGGGGGCTTCCAAGAGACCCAGTACTTC.

V usage is TRBV21-1 and J usage is TRBJ2-3; the table gives TRBD2 as D, unverified against the DNA. TRBV21-1 corresponds to a pseudogene. This CDR3 has 17 residues. This CDR3 reads CASSKAPTGRSTDTQYF. Written as DNA, the CDR3 is TGTGCCAGCAGCAAAGCGCCCACTGGGAGAAGCACAGATACGCAGTATTTT.

The chain joins TRBV24-1 to TRBJ2-5, with 8 bases aligning to TRBD1. V lost 9 bases to trimming and J lost 11 bases; unmatched junction nucleotides: 10. Germline-derived CDR1 and CDR2 are KGHDR and SFDVKD. This CDR3 contains 12 residues. CDR3 sequence: CATRTGINEQYF. CDR3 DNA: TGTGCCACCCGGACAGGGATTAATGAGCAGTACTTC.

The table lists this clonotype with many counts. The CDR3 region is CSARVPGGRETQYF. In DNA, the CDR3 is TGCAGTGCTAGAGTGCCAGGGGGCAGGGAGACCCAGTACTTC. This chain uses TRBV20-1 with TRBJ2-5; 8 bases map to TRBD1. CDR1 DFQATT and CDR2 SNEGSKA come from the germline V gene (reference sequence). CDR3 length: 14 amino acids. The ends lost 1 base at V and 5 bases at J; junction bases unmatched: 6.

This sequence joins TRBV27 and TRBJ1-1, with 9 bases that match TRBD1. The CDR3 extends over 15 amino acids. CDR1 MNHEY and CDR2 SMNVEV come from the germline V gene (reference sequence). V was clipped by 2 bases and J by 3 bases; unmatched bases: 4. CDR3 loop: CASSLGTGKDTEAFF. CDR3 nucleotides: TGTGCCAGCAGTTTAGGGACAGGGAAAGACACTGAAGCTTTCTTT.

This clonotype showed up just a few times. This rearrangement joins TRBV20-1 to TRBJ2-3; TRBD1 is a possible D gene (6 bases). In germline, CDR1 is DFQATT, CDR2 SNEGSKA (reference sequence). There are 16 residues in the CDR3. V was cut by 5 bases and J by 2 bases, with 20 bases left in between. The CDR3 region is CSAPPRGQGATDTQYF. DNA for the CDR3: TGCAGTGCTCCACCTAGGGGACAAGGGGCCACAGATACGCAGTATTTT.

V is TRBV27 and J is TRBJ2-7; D possibly matches TRBD1 or TRBD2 (6 bases each). From germline, CDR1 is MNHEY and CDR2 SMNVEV (reference sequence). V was cut by 2 bases and J by 0 bases, with 14 bases left in between. The CDR3 has 16 amino acids. In DNA form, the CDR3 reads TGTGCCAGCAGTTTAGTCGGGGGCTCAGGCTCCTACGAGCAGTACTTC. Protein product: CASSLVGGSGSYEQYF.

The gene calls are TRBV2 and TRBJ2-3; 13 bases match TRBD2. This CDR3 spans 19 amino acids. In germline, CDR1 is SNHLY, CDR2 FYNNEI. J was trimmed by 2 bases and V by 7 bases; bases with no gene match: 15. The CDR3 sequence is CASTFTSGRAPLYTDTQYF. Written as DNA, the CDR3 is TGTGCCAGCACATTCACTAGCGGGAGGGCCCCGTTATACACAGATACGCAGTATTTT.

This clonotype occurred once. The chain links TRBV2 to TRBJ1-2; TRBD1 matches at 7 bases. Per germline, CDR1 SNHLY and CDR2 FYNNEI. The CDR3 extends over 12 amino acids. V was clipped by 9 bases and J by 6 bases; unmatched bases: 7. CDR3 bases: TGTGCCAGTAGGGTTCAGGGGGATGGCTACACCTTC. Amino acids: CASRVQGDGYTF.